This TCR beta chain was identified during a study of blood T cell repertoires in COVID-19. Study summary: There were acute and convalescent COVID-19 samples, and they came from the United States, Italy and Spain.

TCRdb's copy holds only in-frame clones and misses some; the assay was immunoSEQ multiplex PCR. The data contain fewer than 200,000 clones, over 80% of them seen just once; the ten biggest clones take up roughly 3.2%. In terms of age and location, participants ranged from roughly 18 to 90 years and lived in about two dozen US areas. Each participant's cohort was designated according to participant-reported clinical history. In germline, CDR1 is SGHVS, CDR2 FNYEAQ. V lost 1 base, J lost 0 bases, and 1 base stayed unmatched. The length of the CDR3 is 16 residues. The receptor was isolated from a woman aged 30 to 39 who had been exposed to COVID-19. The sample comprised PBMCs or T cells enriched from blood (not recorded which). V and J are TRBV7-6 and TRBJ2-3; 10 bases match TRBD2. CDR3 region: CASSLGSGGSTDTQYF. As DNA, the CDR3 is TGTGCCAGCAGCTTAGGTAGCGGGGGGAGCACAGATACGCAGTATTTT.